Sequencing of this TCR beta chain was carried out in a study of shared clonotypes between healthy human individuals. Points from the study as a whole: Clonotype sharing across donors was expected to vary with sequencing depth. Around 5.4% of naive CD4 clonotypes were common to a few donors.

Turning to this clone: The antigen is unknown.

The CDR3 sequence is 12 residues long. Germline CDR1 reads SQVTM; CDR2 reads ANQGSEA. The V and J ends lost 7 bases and 3 bases, in that order; junction bases with no gene match: 5. As defined, naive CD8 cells were CD45RO-negative and positively selected for CCR7, with terminally differentiated effector memory CD45RA+ cells excluded. The study ran the assay at deep level. Assay used: immunoSEQ multiplex PCR; TCRdb lists only in-frame clones, some missing. The sample carries about 1,900,000 clones, around 96% recorded once. The TCR originated in a man between 18 and 29 years old in good health. The J gene is TRBJ2-5, the V gene TRBV29-1; 7 bases agree with TRBD1. Sequenced material: naive CD8+ T cells sorted from blood. CDR3 DNA sequence: TGCAGCGCCGAGGGACAGAAAGAGACCCAGTACTTC. Translated, it gives CSAEGQKETQYF.